Each of the 7 T cell receptor beta chains below was sequenced from the same sample in a study of blood T cell repertoires in COVID-19. Sequencing was performed with immunoSEQ multiplex PCR; in TCRdb, only in-frame clones are kept and a portion is missing. The repertoire holds 300,000 to 400,000 clones, with 85% to 90% as singletons. The specimen was PBMCs or T cells enriched from blood (not recorded which). The receptors stem from a man between 18 and 29 years old who had recovered from COVID-19.

The V and J genes are TRBV19 and TRBJ1-3; TRBD1 matches at 7 bases. The CDR3 contains 18 residues. Germline V gives CDR1 LNHDA, CDR2 SQIVND (reference sequence). With 2 bases clipped from V and 8 bases from J, the junction kept 18 bases outside the gene matches. The CDR3 here is CASSIPYPVQGRRDTIYF. Written as DNA, the CDR3 is TGTGCCAGTAGTATACCCTACCCCGTACAGGGGCGAAGAGACACCATATATTTT.

This clone was seen just once. This chain connects TRBV6-5 to TRBJ1-2; 10 bases fit TRBD1. The CDR3 covers 14 residues. Per germline, CDR1 MNHEY and CDR2 SVGAGI. Trimming cost V 4 bases and J 8 bases; bases outside gene matches: 7. This chain's CDR3 is CASSSLGQGDGYTF. CDR3 coding DNA: TGTGCCAGCAGTTCACTTGGACAGGGGGACGGCTACACCTTC.

V gene TRBV9 combines with J gene TRBJ1-2; D not resolved. Trimming left V 7 bases short and J 1 base short, with 8 bases between. This CDR3 comprises 12 residues. Germline assignment: CDR1 SGDLS and CDR2 YYNGEE. The CDR3 is CASSRDNYGYTF. The CDR3 DNA sequence: TGTGCCAGCTCCCGGGATAACTATGGCTACACCTTC. The variable domain in full, completed from reference TRBV9 and TRBJ1-2, reads DSGVTQTPKHLITATGQRVTLRCSPRSGDLSVYWYQQSLDQGLQFLIQYYNGEERAKGNILERFSAQQFPDLHSELNLSSLELGDSALYFCASSRDNYGYTFGSGTRLTVV.

CDR3 bases: TGTGCCAGCAAAATCGTAGCGGGGAGGGAGACCCAGTACTTC. Its translation is CASKIVAGRETQYF. The rearrangement joins TRBV2 to TRBJ2-5; TRBD2 matches 8 bases. The CDR3 has 14 amino acids. Looked up from germline, CDR1 is SNHLY and CDR2 is FYNNEI. V lost 7 bases, J lost 5 bases, and 9 bases stayed unmatched.

The chain employs TRBV3-1 (or the pseudogene TRBV3-2) and TRBJ2-1; 8 nucleotides align to TRBD2. The CDR3 covers 16 residues. V was pared by 0 bases and J by 4 bases, with 5 bases of the junction left unmatched. Per germline, CDR1 LGHDT and CDR2 YNNKEL (reference sequence). CDR3 nucleotides: TGTGCCAGCAGCCAAGATCTCGGGGGGGCGTACAATGAGCAGTTCTTC. This translates into CASSQDLGGAYNEQFF.

This chain joins TRBV5-1 and TRBJ2-5, with D perhaps TRBD2 (5 bases). Germline-derived CDR1 and CDR2 are SGHRS and YFSETQ. V lost 4 bases and J lost 0, with 10 bases in between. This CDR3 has 14 residues. CDR3 region: CASSPDGNQETQYF. The DNA for the CDR3 is TGCGCCAGCAGCCCTGACGGGAACCAAGAGACCCAGTACTTC.

The rearrangement joins TRBV2 to TRBJ2-1; D is unclear. The germline V gene has CDR1 SNHLY and CDR2 FYNNEI. CDR3 length: 15 amino acids. The V gene lost 7 bases and the J gene lost 0 bases, with 13 bases spanning the gap. The CDR3, as DNA: TGTGCCAGCATCTTGACTTCGAGCTCCTACAATGAGCAGTTCTTC. Its protein is CASILTSSSYNEQFF.